The following is a T cell receptor beta chain sequence with its context. The antigen remains undetermined. The record originates from a study of cytomegalovirus exposure and HLA in healthy donors. Study-wide points: Later on, a genetic analysis was performed. It linked a missense variant in DCLRE1C with V- and J-gene trimming of TCR beta. Presence/absence analyses supposed approximately even sequencing depth among donors. Later analysis identified 16,951 TCR beta sequences associated with HLA alleles, using a false discovery rate threshold of 0.05.

Donors had nominal health at sampling but likely had unrecorded immune exposures. The V end lost 0 bases, the J end lost 8 bases, and 11 bases lay between the germline ends. This CDR3 has 13 amino acids. Germline CDR1 SGDLS, CDR2 YYNGEE. It was with 60 Vbeta and 13 Jbeta primers that the PCR ran. This table comes from immunoSEQ multiplex PCR, and its TCRdb copy is limited to in-frame clones, with some not included. In total, the table holds 35,000 to 45,000 clones. This TCR was sampled from a male donor in good health and CMV-seronegative. The chain links TRBV9 to TRBJ1-1, with D possibly matching TRBD1 (6 bases). What was sequenced was PBMCs. The CDR3 coding sequence is TGTGCCAGCAGCGTAGCCCCCCAGGGGGAAGCTTTCTTT. It codes for CASSVAPQGEAFF. The complete variable domain, with remaining parts taken from reference TRBV9 and TRBJ1-1, reads DSGVTQTPKHLITATGQRVTLRCSPRSGDLSVYWYQQSLDQGLQFLIQYYNGEERAKGNILERFSAQQFPDLHSELNLSSLELGDSALYFCASSVAPQGEAFFGQGTRLTVV.